Reported below is one TCR beta chain. The data belong to a study of blood T cell repertoires in COVID-19. About the study: The origin of the acute and convalescent COVID-19 samples was the United States, Italy and Spain.

In the original processing: Researchers report that nucleated cell counts were estimated from reference gene primer amplification. Some clones are missing from TCRdb's copy, which holds only in-frame ones; the method was immunoSEQ multiplex PCR. V, J and clone size were drawn from that table, and D and trimming were deduced from the DNA. The repertoire consists of over 200,000 clones, with roughly 87% occurring once and the leading ten covering over 1.5%. Unmatched junction bases numbered 9, after V lost 5 bases and J lost 5 bases. The CDR3 consists of 16 residues. Germline lookup yields CDR1 SGHVS and CDR2 FQNEAQ.

This chain connects TRBV7-8 to TRBJ1-4, with 9 bases lining up with TRBD1. The clonotype originates from a man aged 40-49 years with active or convalescent COVID-19. The specimen was peripheral blood. The CDR3 DNA is TGTGCCAGCAGCCGCCCCCCAGGGACAGGGAATGAAAAACTGTTTTTT. Translating gives CASSRPPGTGNEKLFF.